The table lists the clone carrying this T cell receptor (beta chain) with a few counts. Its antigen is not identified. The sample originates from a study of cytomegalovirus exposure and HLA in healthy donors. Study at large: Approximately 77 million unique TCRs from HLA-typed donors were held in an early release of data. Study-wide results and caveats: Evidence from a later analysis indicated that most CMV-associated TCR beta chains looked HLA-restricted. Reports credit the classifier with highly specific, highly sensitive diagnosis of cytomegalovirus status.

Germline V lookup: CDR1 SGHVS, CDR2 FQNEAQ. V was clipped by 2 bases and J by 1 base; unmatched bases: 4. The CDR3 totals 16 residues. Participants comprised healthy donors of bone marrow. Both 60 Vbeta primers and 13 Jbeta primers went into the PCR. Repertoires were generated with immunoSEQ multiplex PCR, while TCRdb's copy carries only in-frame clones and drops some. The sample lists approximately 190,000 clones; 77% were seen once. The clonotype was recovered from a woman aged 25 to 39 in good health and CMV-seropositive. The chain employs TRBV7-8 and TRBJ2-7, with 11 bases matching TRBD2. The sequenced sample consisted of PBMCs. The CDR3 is CASSLFPSGGSYEQYF. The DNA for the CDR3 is TGTGCCAGCAGCTTATTCCCTAGCGGGGGGTCCTACGAGCAGTACTTC.